The T cell receptor (beta chain) under discussion was sequenced for a study of blood T cell repertoires in COVID-19. Study at large: Sample material is recorded as cDNA or gDNA derived from T cells, B-cell-depleted T cells, or PBMCs.

About this clone itself: The sample has other DNA sequences that encode this CDR3 too.

Trimming stripped 3 bases from V and 0 bases from J, with 6 bases between. The CDR3 is 14 residues long. CDR1 and CDR2 from the germline V gene are MDHEN and SYDVKM. In the authors' methods: From reference gene primer amplification, estimates of nucleated cell counts were derived. Produced via immunoSEQ multiplex PCR; TCRdb's table is partial and in-frame only. The V and J calls and the clone size are those of that table, but D and trimming were determined from the DNA. The sample has fewer than 300,000 clones, 65% to 90% seen once; the top ten hold roughly 14%. The rearrangement links TRBV28 to TRBJ1-3; D uncertain. What was sequenced was peripheral blood. The sequence derives from a human donor in a cohort sampled during active COVID-19. This CDR3 reads CASSFEVSGNTIYF. CDR3 nucleotides: TGTGCCAGCAGTTTTGAGGTCTCTGGAAACACCATATATTTT.